The 27 T cell receptor beta chains in this list originate from one sample, sequenced in a study of a mutant IDH1 vaccine in newly diagnosed glioma. The time point here: baseline, week 1 (first vaccination visit). Treatment in this sample: pre-vaccination baseline after standard-of-care therapy. Assay used: immunoSEQ multiplex PCR; TCRdb lists only in-frame clones, some missing. The sample comprises about 34,000 clones, about 80% of which are singletons, and roughly 9% rests with the top ten. The sequencing here drew on peripheral blood mononuclear cells (PBMCs), taken from a glioma patient treated with radiotherapy, temozolomide or both. The source is a man aged 45-65 years with glioma. Some clones in this sample may be carry-over from other donors' samples.

V gene TRBV27 combines with J gene TRBJ2-7, with D possibly being TRBD2 (5 bases). This CDR3 is built from 15 residues. Germline-derived CDR1 and CDR2 are MNHEY and SMNVEV (reference sequence). Trimming pared 0 bases from V and 0 bases from J, leaving 9 bases between. The DNA of the CDR3 is TGTGCCAGCAGTTTATCAAGGACTGCCTCCTACGAGCAGTACTTC. Translated, it gives CASSLSRTASYEQYF.

This chain connects TRBV6-4 to TRBJ1-2; D is unclear. Trimming shortened V by 2 bases and J by 9 bases, and 7 bases separated the two germline ends. CDR1 and CDR2 (germline): MRHNA, SNTAGT. CDR3 length equals 11 residues. This chain's CDR3 is CASSDPPSYTF. For the CDR3, the DNA is TGTGCCAGCAGTGACCCGCCGAGCTACACCTTC.

The chain employs TRBV4-1 and TRBJ1-4; no clear D gene. Germline-derived CDR1 and CDR2 are MGHRA and YSYEKL. The CDR3 has 14 residues. The V and J ends lost 3 bases and 3 bases respectively, with 8 bases between them. The CDR3: CASSQGTANEKLFF. The CDR3 nucleotides read TGCGCCAGCAGCCAGGGAACGGCTAATGAAAAACTGTTTTTT.

The gene calls are TRBV6-4 and TRBJ1-5; D may be TRBD1 (5 bases). Germline CDR1 is MRHNA and CDR2 is SNTAGT. V lost 8 bases and J lost 4, with 12 bases in between. The CDR3 runs to 13 residues. This CDR3 is CASAEQENQPQHF. As DNA, the CDR3 is TGTGCCAGCGCGGAACAGGAGAATCAGCCCCAGCATTTT.

This clone was counted only a few times. The chain recombines TRBV5-5 with TRBJ2-6; 7 positions match TRBD1. In germline, CDR1 is SGHKS, CDR2 YYEKEE (reference sequence). After removal of 1 base from V and 2 bases from J, the junction contained 12 bases not matched to a gene. The CDR3 has 19 residues. CDR3 sequence: CASSLRFVTGPTGANVLTF. In nucleotides, the CDR3 is TGTGCCAGCAGCTTGCGTTTCGTGACAGGGCCTACTGGGGCCAACGTCCTGACTTTC.

The gene calls are TRBV11-3 and TRBJ2-3, with 8 bases lining up with TRBD2. The germline gives CDR1 SGHNT, CDR2 YENEEA. V trimming: 5 bases; J trimming: 3 bases; junction bases outside the gene matches: 1. The CDR3 length is 13 residues. CDR3 sequence: CASSPSGTDTQYF. Here the CDR3 DNA reads TGTGCCAGCAGCCCTAGCGGGACAGATACGCAGTATTTT.

The chain has TRBV2 and TRBJ1-5; 7 nucleotides match TRBD1. Trimming removed 11 bases from V and 7 bases from J; junction bases left unmatched: 14. This CDR3 spans 14 amino acids. CDR1 is SNHLY and CDR2 is FYNNEI in the germline V gene. The CDR3 loop reads CASQIQGFRQPQHF. The CDR3 bases are TGTGCCTCTCAGATACAGGGGTTCAGGCAGCCCCAGCATTTT.

The chain combines TRBV6-6 with TRBJ1-1; D might be TRBD1 (5 bases). Trimming removed 4 bases at V and 7 bases at J, with 7 bases between. Germline V CDR1 and CDR2: MNHNY, SVGAGI (reference sequence). The CDR3 loop spans 11 amino acids. Here the CDR3 reads CASSWGGEAFF. The CDR3 bases are TGTGCCAGCAGTTGGGGGGGTGAAGCTTTCTTT.

This clone was counted between two and nine times. This chain links TRBV6-5 with TRBJ2-2; tentatively, D is TRBD2 (5 bases). V lost 6 bases, J lost 0 bases, and 11 bases lay in between. This CDR3 region has 15 residues. Germline V gene data show CDR1 as MNHEY and CDR2 as SVGAGI. The CDR3 here is CASRRGYSNTGELFF. The DNA for the CDR3 is TGTGCCAGCAGGAGAGGGTATTCGAACACCGGGGAGCTGTTTTTT.

The genes are TRBV21-1 and TRBJ2-5; the table assigns TRBD2, which was not confirmed against the DNA. TRBV21-1 is listed as a pseudogene. The CDR3 contains 18 residues. The CDR3 protein is CASSNGSPLSGGRETQYF. CDR3 nucleotide sequence: TGTGCCAGCAGCAATGGCTCCCCTCTATCCGGCGGGAGAGAGACCCAGTACTTC.

The genes are TRBV5-1 and TRBJ1-1; 9 nucleotides align to TRBD1. V gave up 2 bases and J gave up 1 base; unmatched junction bases: 3. CDR3 length: 15 amino acids. CDR1 SGHRS and CDR2 YFSETQ come from the germline V gene. This chain's CDR3 is CASSFMTGGNTEAFF. The CDR3 coding sequence is TGCGCCAGCAGCTTCATGACAGGGGGGAACACTGAAGCTTTCTTT.

This clone turned up a few times. This sequence joins TRBV28 and TRBJ2-7; D tentatively reads TRBD1 or TRBD2 (5 bases each). Germline CDR1 is MDHEN and CDR2 is SYDVKM. Trimming left V 3 bases short and J 0 bases short, with 18 bases between. The CDR3 is 17 amino acids. CDR3: CASSFGAGRKGSYEQYF. The CDR3 bases are TGTGCCAGCAGTTTCGGGGCGGGTAGGAAGGGCTCCTACGAGCAGTACTTC.

This clone has more than one count but fewer than ten. The CDR3 protein is CASSVGTGLGGTEAFF. The CDR3 region has the DNA TGTGCCAGCAGCGTAGGGACAGGGCTTGGGGGCACTGAAGCTTTCTTT. V gene TRBV9 combines with J gene TRBJ1-1; 8 bases match TRBD1. The V gene's germline CDR1 is SGDLS and CDR2 YYNGEE. The CDR3 length is 16 residues. The ends lost 0 bases at V and 4 bases at J; junction bases unmatched: 8.

The CDR3 region has the DNA TGTGCCAGCAGTTACTCGACGGGAGGAAGATACGAGCAGTACTTC. It specifies CASSYSTGGRYEQYF. The V and J genes are TRBV6-5 and TRBJ2-7; 7 nucleotides align to TRBD2. The CDR3 spans 15 residues. Germline V gene sequence: CDR1 MNHEY, CDR2 SVGAGI. Trimming removed 0 bases from V and 4 bases from J; junction bases left unmatched: 6.

The rearrangement links TRBV5-5 to TRBJ1-3; D ambiguous. Trimming took off 0 bases at V and 0 bases at J, with 10 bases between the two ends. Germline lookup yields CDR1 SGHKS and CDR2 YYEKEE (reference sequence). The CDR3 consists of 16 residues. CDR3 in amino acids: CASSLAASYSGNTIYF. The CDR3, as DNA: TGTGCCAGCAGCTTGGCGGCCAGCTACTCTGGAAACACCATATATTTT.

The chain carries TRBV28 and TRBJ2-7; TRBD1 agrees at 11 bases. CDR3 length: 16 amino acids. The V segment lost 7 bases and the J segment 0 bases; nucleotides outside the gene matches: 8. Germline CDR1 MDHEN, CDR2 SYDVKM. The CDR3 sequence: CASNVGGQGVSYEQYF. The CDR3 nucleotides read TGTGCCAGCAACGTAGGGGGACAGGGGGTCTCCTACGAGCAGTACTTC. Supplemented by reference TRBV28 and TRBJ2-7, the full variable domain reads DVKVTQSSRYLVKRTGEKVFLECVQDMDHENMFWYRQDPGLGLRLIYFSYDVKMKEKGDIPEGYSVSREKKERFSLILESASTNQTSMYLCASNVGGQGVSYEQYFGPGTRLTVT.

The gene calls are TRBV11-2 and TRBJ1-1; 9 bases map to TRBD1. Losses at the gene ends were 4 bases for V and 3 bases for J; bases not matched to a gene: 3. Germline CDR1 reads SGHAT; CDR2 reads FQNNGV. This CDR3 comprises 14 residues. The CDR3 bases are TGTGCCAGCAGCTCCCGGACAGGGGACACTGAAGCTTTCTTT. It specifies CASSSRTGDTEAFF.

The rearrangement joins TRBV5-1 to TRBJ1-5; D remains unclear. V lost 0 bases to trimming and J lost 3 bases, with 4 bases between them. The CDR3 is 13 residues long. The V gene's germline CDR1 is SGHRS and CDR2 YFSETQ. The CDR3 is CASSLDLNQPQHF. For the CDR3, the DNA is TGCGCCAGCAGCTTGGACCTCAATCAGCCCCAGCATTTT. Based on the CDR3 plus reference TRBV5-1 and TRBJ1-5, the full variable domain is KAGVTQTPRYLIKTRGQQVTLSCSPISGHRSVSWYQQTPGQGLQFLFEYFSETQRNKGNFPGRFSGRQFSNSRSEMNVSTLELGDSALYLCASSLDLNQPQHFGDGTRLSIL.

The genes are TRBV10-3 and TRBJ2-2; TRBD2 aligns across 7 bases. The CDR3 consists of 17 residues. Germline CDR1 is ENHRY and CDR2 is SYGVKD. V was pared by 2 bases and J by 0 bases, with 6 bases of the junction left unmatched. CDR3 nucleotides: TGTGCCATCAGTGAGAGGGGAGGGCTATCGAACACCGGGGAGCTGTTTTTT. This sequence encodes CAISERGGLSNTGELFF.

The chain joins TRBV10-3 to TRBJ2-5; 8 bases line up with TRBD1. The CDR3 is made up of 17 amino acids. CDR1 and CDR2 (germline): ENHRY, SYGVKD. J was trimmed by 7 bases and V by 3 bases; bases with no gene match: 16. CDR3 protein: CAISEPTDRDSHGTQYF. The CDR3 coding sequence is TGTGCCATCAGTGAACCAACGGACAGGGACTCCCATGGGACCCAGTACTTC.

The CDR3 here is CASTKSSYEQYF. CDR3 coding DNA: TGTGCCAGCACGAAGAGCTCCTACGAGCAGTACTTC. The chain carries TRBV27 and TRBJ2-7; D gene unclear. Germline-derived CDR1 and CDR2 are MNHEY and SMNVEV (reference sequence). The CDR3 is 12 amino acids. V was clipped by 7 bases and J by 0 bases, with 7 bases between them.

The chain recombines TRBV9 with TRBJ2-1; no firm D call. V was shortened by 0 bases and J by 0 bases, with 10 bases between the two germline ends. The length of the CDR3 is 16 residues. Germline CDR1 and CDR2: SGDLS and YYNGEE. The CDR3 is CASSVGMSSSYNEQFF. Written as DNA, the CDR3 is TGTGCCAGCAGCGTAGGAATGTCCAGCTCCTACAATGAGCAGTTCTTC.

CDR3 sequence: CASSPPSLNYGYTF. The CDR3 nucleotides read TGTGCCAGCAGCCCCCCCAGTCTGAACTATGGCTACACCTTC. V is TRBV5-6 and J is TRBJ1-2; no definite D call. V dropped 4 bases and J dropped 2 bases, with 12 bases sitting between them. The CDR3 loop spans 14 amino acids. Germline lookup yields CDR1 SGHDT and CDR2 YYEEEE.

The genes are TRBV6-1 and TRBJ1-2, with 7 nucleotides matching TRBD1. The trim removed 4 bases at V and 7 bases at J, leaving 9 bases unmatched. There are 14 residues in the CDR3. Germline V lookup: CDR1 MNHNS, CDR2 SASEGT. The DNA of the CDR3 is TGTGCCAGCAGTGTTAACGACAGGGTGGGTGGCTACACCTTC. This gives the protein CASSVNDRVGGYTF.

The CDR3 DNA reads TGTGCCAGTAGTATCCAACAGGGCCCCTACGAGCAGTACTTC. Its translation is CASSIQQGPYEQYF. The chain is built from TRBV19 and TRBJ2-7, with D perhaps TRBD1 (6 bases). CDR3 length equals 14 residues. V lost 3 bases to trimming and J lost 2 bases, with 11 bases between them. Germline CDR1 and CDR2: LNHDA and SQIVND (reference sequence).

The genes are TRBV19 and TRBJ1-5; possibly TRBD1 for D (6 bases). The CDR3 sequence is 15 residues long. The germline V gene has CDR1 LNHDA and CDR2 SQIVND (reference sequence). V was clipped by 1 base and J by 6 bases, with 13 bases between them. CDR3 bases: TGTGCCAGTAGTATAGCCCCACAGGGTGGTCAGCCCCAGCATTTT. This encodes CASSIAPQGGQPQHF.

The chain carries TRBV7-9 and TRBJ2-5; 14 nucleotides line up with TRBD2. The germline gives CDR1 SEHNR, CDR2 FQNEAQ (reference sequence). V lost 5 bases to trimming and J lost 5 bases; unmatched junction nucleotides: 7. The CDR3 runs 16 residues. The CDR3 loop reads CASSTTSGRAWETQYF. The DNA of the CDR3 is TGTGCCAGCAGCACGACTAGCGGGAGGGCCTGGGAGACCCAGTACTTC.